Shown below are 22 T cell receptor beta chains from a single sample sequenced in a study of T cell repertoires in ileal Crohn's disease. Assay: immunoSEQ multiplex PCR; the TCRdb copy retains only in-frame clones and omits some. The data hold over 14,000 clones, with around three quarters observed a single time. Input material: ileal tissue. The receptors derive from an adult with Crohn's disease.

This clone was observed a single time. The J gene is TRBJ2-3, the V gene TRBV5-6; 10 bases are shared with TRBD2. The J segment lost 9 bases and the V segment lost 0 bases, leaving 1 base of the junction unmatched. There are 13 residues in the CDR3. Germline V CDR1 and CDR2: SGHDT, YYEEEE. The CDR3 region has the DNA TGTGCCAGCAGCTTGGCGGGACTAGCGACGCAGTATTTT. It codes for CASSLAGLATQYF. Full variable domain (remainder filled in from reference TRBV5-6 and TRBJ2-3): DAGVTQSPTHLIKTRGQQVTLRCSPKSGHDTVSWYQQALGQGPQFIFQYYEEEERQRGNFPDRFSGHQFPNYSSELNVNALLLGDSALYLCASSLAGLATQYFGPGTRLTVL.

The rearrangement links TRBV6-6 to TRBJ2-3, with D unclear. The CDR3 consists of 14 residues. CDR1 is MNHNY and CDR2 is SVGAGI in the germline V gene (reference sequence). The ends were cut back, 4 bases at V and 0 bases at J, with 8 bases in the middle. For the CDR3, the DNA is TGTGCCAGCAGTTTAAGAGCTAGCACAGATACGCAGTATTTT. Translation gives CASSLRASTDTQYF.

The chain recombines TRBV30 with TRBJ2-2; 10 bases align to TRBD1. J was trimmed by 6 bases and V by 8 bases; bases with no gene match: 3. Germline CDR1 and CDR2: GTSNPN and SVGIG (reference sequence). The CDR3 runs 12 residues. In nucleotides, the CDR3 is TGTGCCAGAGGACAGGGGGCCGGGGAGCTGTTTTTT. It is translated as CARGQGAGELFF. Looking up the rest from reference TRBV30 and TRBJ2-2 gives the full variable domain: SQTIHQWPATLVQPVGSPLSLECTVEGTSNPNLYWYRQAAGRGLQLLFYSVGIGQISSEVPQNLSASRPQDRQFILSSKKLLLSDSGFYLCARGQGAGELFFGEGSRLTVL.

This clone was found once. The rearrangement uses TRBV7-3 and TRBJ2-5; D is possibly TRBD2 (5 bases). Deletions cut 0 bases from V and 3 bases from J, with 5 bases between. The CDR3 consists of 13 residues. Germline CDR1 is SGHTA and CDR2 is FQGTGA. CDR3 DNA: TGTGCCAGCAGCTTAACCGGGGAAGAGACCCAGTACTTC. This codes for CASSLTGEETQYF.

V gene TRBV5-6 combines with J gene TRBJ1-3; D call uncertain. CDR3 length equals 16 residues. Trimming stripped 0 bases from V and 0 bases from J, with 10 bases between. Germline CDR1 is SGHDT and CDR2 is YYEEEE. The CDR3 is CASSLGRTRSGNTIYF. CDR3 sequence (DNA): TGTGCCAGCAGCTTGGGGCGGACTCGCTCTGGAAACACCATATATTTT.

J is TRBJ2-1 and V is TRBV27, with D perhaps TRBD2 (5 bases). Looked up from germline, CDR1 is MNHEY and CDR2 is SMNVEV (reference sequence). The V end lost 5 bases, the J end lost 0 bases, and 17 bases lay between the germline ends. This CDR3 is built from 17 residues. CDR3 region: CASSPQVVAISYNEQFF. DNA of the CDR3: TGTGCCAGCAGTCCCCAGGTGGTAGCGATCTCCTACAATGAGCAGTTCTTC.

The chain employs TRBV9 and TRBJ2-1, with 12 bases lining up with TRBD2. Per germline, CDR1 SGDLS and CDR2 YYNGEE. The length of the CDR3 is 15 residues. The J segment lost 8 bases and the V segment lost 4 bases, leaving 7 bases of the junction unmatched. Here the CDR3 reads CASSPGLAGRDEQFF. In DNA, the CDR3 is TGTGCCAGCAGCCCTGGACTAGCGGGGCGGGATGAGCAGTTCTTC. Full variable domain (outside the CDR3, taken from reference TRBV9 and TRBJ2-1): DSGVTQTPKHLITATGQRVTLRCSPRSGDLSVYWYQQSLDQGLQFLIQYYNGEERAKGNILERFSAQQFPDLHSELNLSSLELGDSALYFCASSPGLAGRDEQFFGPGTRLTVL.

The V call is TRBV6-1, the J call TRBJ2-3, with TRBD2 matching 12 bases. Germline V lookup: CDR1 MNHNS, CDR2 SASEGT. The CDR3 runs 16 residues. V gave up 6 bases and J gave up 1 base; unmatched junction bases: 5. DNA for the CDR3: TGTGCCAGCAGGGAACTAGCGGGGGGCCGCACAGATACGCAGTATTTT. The encoded protein is CASRELAGGRTDTQYF.

About this clone itself: The sample contains more than one DNA sequence encoding this CDR3. The chain couples TRBV7-2 to TRBJ1-1, with D unclear. V was shortened by 3 bases and J by 0 bases, with 8 bases between the two germline ends. The CDR3 has 14 residues. CDR1 and CDR2 (germline): SGHTA, FQGNSA. The CDR3 here is CASSLEVMNTEAFF. CDR3 DNA sequence: TGTGCCAGCAGCTTGGAGGTTATGAACACTGAAGCTTTCTTT.

CDR3 loop: CAWSVLKVAANTGELFF. DNA for the CDR3: TGTGCCTGGAGTGTACTAAAGGTGGCAGCGAACACCGGGGAGCTGTTTTTT. The chain is built from TRBV30 and TRBJ2-2; the D is unclear. The germline V gene has CDR1 GTSNPN and CDR2 SVGIG (reference sequence). V gave up 0 bases and J gave up 0 bases, with 14 bases separating them. The CDR3 covers 17 residues.

The chain carries TRBV5-1 and TRBJ2-1, with TRBD2 identical over 8 bases. The germline V gene encodes CDR1 SGHRS and CDR2 YFSETQ. The V and J ends lost 2 bases and 5 bases, in that order; junction bases with no gene match: 15. There are 18 residues in the CDR3. The CDR3 here is CASSLVGSGGWFDNEQFF. The CDR3, as DNA: TGCGCCAGCAGCTTAGTGGGGTCGGGAGGGTGGTTCGACAATGAGCAGTTCTTC.

The chain uses TRBV7-9 and TRBJ2-1; 8 positions agree with TRBD1. This CDR3 has 16 residues. CDR1 and CDR2 from the germline V gene are SEHNR and FQNEAQ (reference sequence). V shed 2 bases, J shed 8 bases, and the junction held 11 bases outside the gene matches. The CDR3 nucleotides are TGTGCCAGCAGCTTAAATGGGCAGGGGGCTGTAGATGAGCAGTTCTTC. It is translated as CASSLNGQGAVDEQFF.

The chain recombines TRBV7-9 with TRBJ2-2; TRBD1 matches 8 bases. The CDR3 sequence is 17 residues long. V was pared by 1 base and J by 4 bases, with 8 bases of the junction left unmatched. Per the germline V gene, CDR1 is SEHNR and CDR2 is FQNEAQ (reference sequence). The CDR3 bases are TGTGCCAGCAGCTTAGTAACTCTCGGGACAGGCACCGGGGAGCTGTTTTTT. Amino acids: CASSLVTLGTGTGELFF.

In its sample, this clone was seen a few times. The chain couples TRBV7-9 to TRBJ2-5, with unresolved D. CDR3 length: 15 amino acids. CDR1 is SEHNR, CDR2 FQNEAQ, per germline (reference sequence). The germline V and J ends were trimmed by 2 bases and 5 bases, with 15 bases remaining between them. Written as DNA, the CDR3 is TGTGCCAGCAGCTTAAGACTCCCACATGGGGAGACCCAGTACTTC. It yields the protein CASSLRLPHGETQYF.

The chain links TRBV4-2 to TRBJ1-2; 12 bases match TRBD1. This CDR3 comprises 17 residues. Germline CDR1 LGHNA, CDR2 YNFKEQ. Trimming took 5 bases from V and 4 from J; bases not matched to a gene: 11. The CDR3 DNA reads TGTGCCAGCAGCAGAGTTGGGACAGGGGGCAGGGGCTATGGCTACACCTTC. Protein: CASSRVGTGGRGYGYTF.

The chain couples TRBV7-9 to TRBJ1-4; unclear D gene. The CDR3 has 11 amino acids. V lost 10 bases and J 5 bases, leaving 8 bases between the germline ends. Germline CDR1 reads SEHNR; CDR2 reads FQNEAQ (reference sequence). CDR3 nucleotide sequence: TGTGCCACAACAGCAAATGAAAAACTGTTTTTT. Translated, it gives CATTANEKLFF.

V usage is TRBV27 and J usage is TRBJ1-5, with unresolved D. V lost 0 bases and J 1 base, leaving 10 bases between the germline ends. This CDR3 contains 16 residues. Germline values: CDR1 MNHEY, CDR2 SMNVEV (reference sequence). CDR3 DNA: TGTGCCAGCAGTTTATCGGGGAGAAACAGCAATCAGCCCCAGCATTTT. This encodes CASSLSGRNSNQPQHF.

The rearrangement links TRBV4-3 to TRBJ1-2, with 12 bases lining up with TRBD1. Per germline, CDR1 LGHNA and CDR2 YSLEER. The CDR3 is 15 residues long. Losses at the gene ends were 3 bases for V and 7 bases for J; bases not matched to a gene: 6. CDR3 sequence: CASSQDGTGGFGYTF. The CDR3 nucleotides read TGCGCCAGCAGCCAGGATGGGACAGGGGGCTTTGGCTACACCTTC.

The rearrangement joins TRBV6-5 to TRBJ1-5; D call uncertain. Germline CDR1 is MNHEY and CDR2 is SVGAGI. Trimming cost V 6 bases and J 6 bases, with 15 bases left between them. This CDR3 spans 14 amino acids. CDR3 protein: CASSPEGASQPQHF. The DNA of the CDR3 is TGTGCCAGCAGCCCAGAGGGCGCGAGTCAGCCCCAGCATTTT.

This chain's CDR3 is CASWGTGGYGYTF. The CDR3 region has the DNA TGTGCCAGCTGGGGGACAGGGGGCTATGGCTACACCTTC. This chain links TRBV6-5 with TRBJ1-2; TRBD1 matches at 11 bases. The CDR3 extends over 13 amino acids. Germline assignment: CDR1 MNHEY and CDR2 SVGAGI. Trimming cost V 8 bases and J 4 bases; bases outside gene matches: 3.

Points on this clone: Other DNA sequences within the sample encode an identical CDR3. The rearrangement links TRBV25-1 to TRBJ1-6; D gene ambiguous. The V gene lost 2 bases and the J gene lost 10 bases, with 6 bases spanning the gap. CDR3 length equals 12 residues. Germline V gene data show CDR1 as MGHDK and CDR2 as SYGVNS. The CDR3 here is CASSEPGSPLHF. The CDR3 DNA reads as TGTGCCAGCAGTGAACCGGGGTCACCCCTCCACTTT.

The genes are TRBV5-4 and TRBJ1-3; 7 positions match TRBD1. Germline CDR1 and CDR2: SGHNT and YYREEE (reference sequence). V gave up 4 bases and J gave up 8 bases; unmatched junction bases: 6. This CDR3 region has 13 residues. The CDR3, as DNA: TGTGCCAGCAGCAAACAGGGGCGGGACACCATATATTTT. Amino acid sequence: CASSKQGRDTIYF.